This T cell receptor beta chain was sequenced for a study of blood T cell repertoires in COVID-19. Study-level information: Samples came from the United States, Italy and Spain, spanning acute and convalescent COVID-19. The analysed material was cDNA or gDNA that came from T cells, B-cell-depleted T cells, or PBMCs.

This clone has just a few counts. Authors' analysis steps: Nucleated cell number was recorded as an estimate derived from reference gene primer amplification. Generated by immunoSEQ multiplex PCR, the TCRdb table keeps only in-frame clones and is missing some. For V, J and clone size, that table is used; D and trimming come from the DNA. The sample carries 80,000 to 130,000 clones, around 90% recorded once. Sequences were obtained from peripheral blood. This TCR derives from a woman in her sixties with acute or convalescent COVID-19.

CDR3: CASSRVPHEQFF. The CDR3 nucleotides are TGTGCCAGCAGTCGGGTCCCCCATGAGCAGTTCTTC. The V and J genes are TRBV12-3 or TRBV12-4 and TRBJ2-1; D gene unclear. CDR3 length equals 12 residues. Deletions cut 5 bases from V and 8 bases from J, with 10 bases between.